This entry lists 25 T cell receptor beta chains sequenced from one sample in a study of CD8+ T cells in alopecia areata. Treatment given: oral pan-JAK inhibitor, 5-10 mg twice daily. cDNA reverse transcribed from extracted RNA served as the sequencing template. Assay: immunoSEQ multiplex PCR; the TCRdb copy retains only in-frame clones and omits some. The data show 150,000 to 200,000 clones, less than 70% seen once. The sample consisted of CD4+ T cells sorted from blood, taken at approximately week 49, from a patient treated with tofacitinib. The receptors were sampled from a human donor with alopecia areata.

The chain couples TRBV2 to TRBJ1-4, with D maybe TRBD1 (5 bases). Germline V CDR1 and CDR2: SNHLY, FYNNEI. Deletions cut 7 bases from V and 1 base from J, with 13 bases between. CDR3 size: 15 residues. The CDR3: CASTPRGLTNEKLFF. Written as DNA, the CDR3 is TGTGCCAGCACTCCACGGGGGTTAACTAATGAAAAACTGTTTTTT.

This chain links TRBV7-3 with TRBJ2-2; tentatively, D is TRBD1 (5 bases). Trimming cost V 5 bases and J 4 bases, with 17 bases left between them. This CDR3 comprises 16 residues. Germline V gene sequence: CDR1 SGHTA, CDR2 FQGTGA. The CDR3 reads CASSPRGGRGTGELFF. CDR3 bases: TGTGCCAGCAGCCCAAGGGGCGGTAGGGGCACCGGGGAGCTGTTTTTT.

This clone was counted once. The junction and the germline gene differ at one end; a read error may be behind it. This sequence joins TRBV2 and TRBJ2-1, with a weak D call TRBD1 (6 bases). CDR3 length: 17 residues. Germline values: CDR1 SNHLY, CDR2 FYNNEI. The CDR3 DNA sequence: TGTGCCAGCAGTATAGTACAGCAGGGGAAACGTCGGAATGAGCAGCTCTTC. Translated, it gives CASSIVQQGKRRNEQLF.

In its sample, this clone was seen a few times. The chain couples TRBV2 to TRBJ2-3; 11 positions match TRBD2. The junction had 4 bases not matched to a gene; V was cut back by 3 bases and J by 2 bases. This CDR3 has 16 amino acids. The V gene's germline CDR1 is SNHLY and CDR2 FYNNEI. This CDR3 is CASSEGTSGFTDTQYF. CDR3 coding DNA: TGTGCCAGCAGTGAGGGGACTAGCGGCTTCACAGATACGCAGTATTTT. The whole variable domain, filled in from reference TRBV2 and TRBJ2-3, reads EPEVTQTPSHQVTQMGQEVILRCVPISNHLYFYWYRQILGQKVEFLVSFYNNEISEKSEIFDDQFSVERPDGSNFTLKIRSTKLEDSAMYFCASSEGTSGFTDTQYFGPGTRLTVL.

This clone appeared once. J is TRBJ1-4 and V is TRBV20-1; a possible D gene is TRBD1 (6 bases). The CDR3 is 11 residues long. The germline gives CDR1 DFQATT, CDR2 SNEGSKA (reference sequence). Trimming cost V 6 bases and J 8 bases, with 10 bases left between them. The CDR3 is CSAYREEKLFF. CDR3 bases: TGCAGTGCCTACAGGGAGGAAAAACTGTTTTTT.

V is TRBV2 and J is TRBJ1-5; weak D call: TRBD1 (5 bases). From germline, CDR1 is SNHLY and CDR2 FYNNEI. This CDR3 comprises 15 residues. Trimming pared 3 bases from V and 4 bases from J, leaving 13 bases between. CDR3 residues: CASSDSGTRNQPQHF. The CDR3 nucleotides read TGTGCCAGCAGTGATTCAGGGACCAGAAATCAGCCCCAGCATTTT.

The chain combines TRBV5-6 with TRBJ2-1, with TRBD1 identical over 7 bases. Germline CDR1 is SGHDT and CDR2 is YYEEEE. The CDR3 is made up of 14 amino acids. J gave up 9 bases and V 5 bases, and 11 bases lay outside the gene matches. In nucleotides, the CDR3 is TGTGCCAGCAGTTTAGGACAGGTACTAGGTGAGCAGTTCTTC. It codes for CASSLGQVLGEQFF. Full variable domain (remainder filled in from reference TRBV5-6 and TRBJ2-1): DAGVTQSPTHLIKTRGQQVTLRCSPKSGHDTVSWYQQALGQGPQFIFQYYEEEERQRGNFPDRFSGHQFPNYSSELNVNALLLGDSALYLCASSLGQVLGEQFFGPGTRLTVL.

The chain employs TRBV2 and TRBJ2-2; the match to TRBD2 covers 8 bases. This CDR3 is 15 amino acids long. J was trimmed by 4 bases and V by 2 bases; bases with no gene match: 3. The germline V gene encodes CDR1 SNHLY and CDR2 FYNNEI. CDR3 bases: TGTGCCAGCAGTGAACTAGCGGGTGTCACCGGGGAGCTGTTTTTT. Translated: CASSELAGVTGELFF. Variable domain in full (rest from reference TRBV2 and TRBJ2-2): EPEVTQTPSHQVTQMGQEVILRCVPISNHLYFYWYRQILGQKVEFLVSFYNNEISEKSEIFDDQFSVERPDGSNFTLKIRSTKLEDSAMYFCASSELAGVTGELFFGEGSRLTVL.

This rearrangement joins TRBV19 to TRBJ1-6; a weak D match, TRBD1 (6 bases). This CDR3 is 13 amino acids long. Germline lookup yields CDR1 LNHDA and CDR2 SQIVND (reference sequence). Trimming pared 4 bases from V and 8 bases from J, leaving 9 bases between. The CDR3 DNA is TGTGCCAGTAGTACGACAGGCGATTCACCCCTCCACTTT. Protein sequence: CASSTTGDSPLHF.

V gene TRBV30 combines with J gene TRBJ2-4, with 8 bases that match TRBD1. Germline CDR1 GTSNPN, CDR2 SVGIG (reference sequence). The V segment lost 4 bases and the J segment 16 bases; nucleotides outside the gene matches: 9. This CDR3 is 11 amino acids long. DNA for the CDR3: TGTGCCTGGATCCAAGGGGGGACAGGCTACTTC. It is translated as CAWIQGGTGYF.

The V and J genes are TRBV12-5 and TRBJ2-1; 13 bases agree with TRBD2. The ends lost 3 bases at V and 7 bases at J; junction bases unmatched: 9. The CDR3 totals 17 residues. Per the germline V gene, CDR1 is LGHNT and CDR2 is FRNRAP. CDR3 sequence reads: CASGFAGLAGVRNEQFF. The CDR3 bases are TGTGCTAGTGGTTTCGCCGGACTAGCGGGGGTAAGGAATGAGCAGTTCTTC.

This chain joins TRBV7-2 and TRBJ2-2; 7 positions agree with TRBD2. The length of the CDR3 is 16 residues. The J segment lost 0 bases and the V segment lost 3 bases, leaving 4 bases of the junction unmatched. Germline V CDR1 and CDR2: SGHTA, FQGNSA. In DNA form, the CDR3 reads TGTGCCAGCAGCTTTCTAGCGGAGGCGAACACCGGGGAGCTGTTTTTT. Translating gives CASSFLAEANTGELFF.

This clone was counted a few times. Here the CDR3 reads CAITEPYRERCSNQPQHF. As DNA, the CDR3 is TGTGCCATCACGGAACCCTACAGGGAACGATGTAGCAATCAGCCCCAGCATTTT. This chain connects TRBV27 to TRBJ1-5; tentatively, D is TRBD1 (6 bases). V dropped 10 bases and J dropped 0 bases, with 25 bases sitting between them. CDR3 length: 18 amino acids. Germline V gives CDR1 MNHEY, CDR2 SMNVEV (reference sequence).

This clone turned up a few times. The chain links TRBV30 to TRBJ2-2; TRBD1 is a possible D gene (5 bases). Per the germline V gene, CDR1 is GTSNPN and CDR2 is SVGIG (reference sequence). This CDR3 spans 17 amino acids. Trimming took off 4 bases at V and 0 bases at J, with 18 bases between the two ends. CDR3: CAWKHGTGHTNTGELFF. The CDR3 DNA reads TGTGCCTGGAAGCACGGCACCGGACACACGAACACCGGGGAGCTGTTTTTT.

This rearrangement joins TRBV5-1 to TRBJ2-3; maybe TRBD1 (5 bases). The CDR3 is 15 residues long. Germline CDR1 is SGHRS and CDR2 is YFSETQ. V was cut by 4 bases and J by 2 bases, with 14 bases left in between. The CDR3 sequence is CASSPVGAITDTQYF. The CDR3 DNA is TGCGCCAGCAGCCCGGTAGGGGCCATCACAGATACGCAGTATTTT.

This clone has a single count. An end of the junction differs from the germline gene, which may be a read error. In DNA, the CDR3 is TGTGCCAGCAGTGAAGCATCCGGCCGCCCCCCGACTCTCTTC. Its translation is CASSEASGRPPTLF. The chain links TRBV6-1 to TRBJ2-1; D unclear. Germline V gives CDR1 MNHNS, CDR2 SASEGT. The length of the CDR3 is 14 residues.

CDR3 residues: CASSLGVSGNGYTF. The CDR3 nucleotides are TGTGCCAGCAGCTTAGGGGTTTCGGGAAATGGCTACACCTTC. V and J are TRBV7-9 and TRBJ1-2; D unclear. V was clipped by 1 base and J by 6 bases, with 12 bases between them. Germline V CDR1 and CDR2: SEHNR, FQNEAQ (reference sequence). This CDR3 has 14 amino acids.

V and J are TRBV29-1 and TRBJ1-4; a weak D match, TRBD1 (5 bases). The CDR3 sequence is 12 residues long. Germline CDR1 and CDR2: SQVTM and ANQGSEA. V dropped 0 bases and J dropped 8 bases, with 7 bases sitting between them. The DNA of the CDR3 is TGCAGCGTTGAAGATGAGGGGGAAAAACTGTTTTTT. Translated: CSVEDEGEKLFF.

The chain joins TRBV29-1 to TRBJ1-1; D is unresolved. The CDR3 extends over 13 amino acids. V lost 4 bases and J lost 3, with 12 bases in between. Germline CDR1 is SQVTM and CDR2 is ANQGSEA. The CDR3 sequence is CSVASKLDTEAFF. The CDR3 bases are TGCAGCGTTGCTAGCAAATTGGACACTGAAGCTTTCTTT. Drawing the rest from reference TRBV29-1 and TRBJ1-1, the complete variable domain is SAVISQKPSRDICQRGTSLTIQCQVDSQVTMMFWYRQQPGQSLTLIATANQGSEATYESGFVIDKFPISRPNLTFSTLTVSNMSPEDSSIYLCSVASKLDTEAFFGQGTRLTVV.

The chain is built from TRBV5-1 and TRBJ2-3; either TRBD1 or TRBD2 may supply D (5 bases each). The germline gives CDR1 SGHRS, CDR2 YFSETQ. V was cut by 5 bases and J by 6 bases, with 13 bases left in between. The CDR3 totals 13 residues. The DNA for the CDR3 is TGCGCCAGCAGTCCTGGGACCCCGGATACGCAGTATTTT. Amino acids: CASSPGTPDTQYF.

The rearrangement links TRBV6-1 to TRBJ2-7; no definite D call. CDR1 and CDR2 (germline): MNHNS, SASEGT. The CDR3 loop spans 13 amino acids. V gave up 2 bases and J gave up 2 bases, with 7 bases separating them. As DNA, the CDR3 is TGTGCCAGCAGTGAATTCGCTGCCTACGAGCAGTACTTC. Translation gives CASSEFAAYEQYF.

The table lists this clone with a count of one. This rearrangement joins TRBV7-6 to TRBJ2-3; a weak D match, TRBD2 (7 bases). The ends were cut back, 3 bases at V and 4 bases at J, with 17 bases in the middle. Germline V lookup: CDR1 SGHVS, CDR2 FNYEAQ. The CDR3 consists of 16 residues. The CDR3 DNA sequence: TGTGCCAGCAGCTTGAACGCGGGGGCACGGGCAGATACGCAGTATTTT. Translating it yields CASSLNAGARADTQYF. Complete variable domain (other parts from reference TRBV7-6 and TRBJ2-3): GAGVSQSPRYKVTKRGQDVALRCDPISGHVSLYWYRQALGQGPEFLTYFNYEAQQDKSGLPNDRFSAERPEGSISTLTIQRTEQRDSAMYRCASSLNAGARADTQYFGPGTRLTVL.

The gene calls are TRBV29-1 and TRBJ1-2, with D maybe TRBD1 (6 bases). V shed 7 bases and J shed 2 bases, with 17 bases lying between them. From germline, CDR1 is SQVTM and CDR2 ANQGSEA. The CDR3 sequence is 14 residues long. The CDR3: CSGDIGGSNYGYTF. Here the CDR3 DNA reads TGCAGCGGGGACATAGGAGGGTCCAACTATGGCTACACCTTC.

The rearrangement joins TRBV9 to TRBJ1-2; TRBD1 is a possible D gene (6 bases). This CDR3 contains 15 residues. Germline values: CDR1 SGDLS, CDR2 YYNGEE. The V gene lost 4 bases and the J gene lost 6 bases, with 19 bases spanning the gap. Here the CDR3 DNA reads TGTGCCAGCAGCCCAGGGGTGGCAGGGGAGGATGGCTACACCTTC. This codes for CASSPGVAGEDGYTF.

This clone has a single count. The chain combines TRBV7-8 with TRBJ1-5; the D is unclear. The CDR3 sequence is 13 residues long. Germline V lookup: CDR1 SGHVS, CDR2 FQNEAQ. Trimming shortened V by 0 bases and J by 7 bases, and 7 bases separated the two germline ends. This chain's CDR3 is CASSLAHGQPQHF. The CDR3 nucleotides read TGTGCCAGCAGCTTAGCGCACGGACAGCCCCAGCATTTT.